This section outlines one TCR beta chain sequence together with its context. Its antigen is as yet unknown. A multiplex PCR was run with 60 Vbeta primers and 13 Jbeta primers. TCRdb's copy holds only in-frame clones and misses some; the assay was immunoSEQ multiplex PCR. This table lists about 34,000 clones. This sample stems from a study of cytomegalovirus exposure and HLA in healthy donors. The CDR3 spans 15 residues. From germline, CDR1 is SGHTA and CDR2 FQGNSA. The V segment lost 4 bases and the J segment 4 bases; nucleotides outside the gene matches: 8. Study findings and constraints: Listed as cytomegalovirus-associated were around 160 TCR beta chains. Cytomegalovirus status was reportedly diagnosed by the classifier with high sensitivity and specificity.

This chain links TRBV7-2 with TRBJ1-2, with TRBD1 matching over 8 bases. The sequenced sample consisted of PBMCs. The sequence was obtained from a human donor in good health. The chain's CDR3 is CASSSQRDRSYGYTF. The CDR3, as DNA: TGTGCCAGCAGCTCCCAGAGGGACAGGTCCTATGGCTACACCTTC.